The T cell receptor (beta chain) under discussion was sequenced for a study of blood T cell repertoires in COVID-19. Looking at the study overall: Both acute and convalescent COVID-19 samples were obtained from the United States, Italy and Spain. PBMCs, B-cell-depleted T cells, or T cells provided the cDNA or gDNA that made up the material.

From germline, CDR1 is MDHEN and CDR2 SYDVKM. The CDR3 length is 14 residues. Trimming stripped 8 bases from V and 0 bases from J, with 13 bases between. This clone was found a few times. In the original workflow: Reference gene primer amplification gave estimated nucleated cell counts. Here immunoSEQ multiplex PCR was the method, and the copy in TCRdb shows in-frame clones only, minus some. V and J calls and clone size are as listed in that table; D and trimming were resolved from the DNA. The sample includes under 45,000 clones, approximately 73% of them seen just once. Sequenced input: peripheral blood. This TCR was recovered from a man older than 75 with acute or convalescent COVID-19. The V gene is TRBV28, the J gene TRBJ1-2; a weak D match, TRBD1 (6 bases). The CDR3: CASGTGFSNYGYTF. For the CDR3, the DNA is TGTGCCAGCGGTACAGGGTTCTCTAACTATGGCTACACCTTC.